This T cell receptor (beta chain) was sequenced in a study of CD8 T cells in Susac syndrome. Random-hexamer reverse transcription was applied to roughly 0.5 to 1 ug RNA. The authors amplified TCR beta CDR3 across 54 Vbeta and 13 Jbeta using immunoSEQ multiplex PCR. A single record per CDR3 protein comes from TCRdb applying MiXCR to the immunoSEQ multiplex PCR reads. The sample lists some 130,000 distinct CDR3 sequences; under 95% were seen once. The receptor was derived from a human donor with multiple sclerosis. The sample comprised CD8+ T cells from PBMCs.

CDR3 sequence: CASLATPGETQYF. CDR3 DNA: TGTGCCAGTTTGGCAACCCCAGGAGAGACCCAGTACTTC. This sequence joins TRBV14 and TRBJ2-5, with D unclear. CDR1 and CDR2 from the germline V gene are SGHDN and FVKESK. This CDR3 has 13 residues. Trimming stripped 9 bases from V and 4 bases from J, with 15 bases between. The whole variable domain, remainder taken from reference TRBV14 and TRBJ2-5, is EAGVTQFPSHSVIEKGQTVTLRCDPISGHDNLYWYRRVMGKEIKFLLHFVKESKQDESGMPNNRFLAERTGGTYSTLKVQPAELEDSGVYFCASLATPGETQYFGPGTRLLVL.